The T cell receptor (beta chain) described here comes from a study of Ad26.COV2.S vaccination and SARS-CoV-2 variants. Study-level background: In the COV1001 trial, the donor was in the Ad26.COV2.S arm.

Trimming took 4 bases from V and 0 from J; bases not matched to a gene: 4. Germline-derived CDR1 and CDR2 are MNHEY and SMNVEV (reference sequence). CDR3 length: 15 amino acids. Noted treatment: roughly 20 received Ad26.COV2.S at low or high dose, single or two shots; about 5 received placebo; per-sample allocation not given. All samples were drawn on day 63, counting from the first vaccine or placebo injection. This clone is medium-sized by share. Sequenced by immunoSEQ multiplex PCR; TCRdb stores in-frame clones only, minus some. The sample holds around 420,000 clones, 70% to 90% seen once. The source was peripheral blood, collected in a trial of Ad26.COV2.S vaccine versus placebo. The V call is TRBV27, the J call TRBJ1-2; 8 bases align to TRBD1. The sequence was collected from a person aged 18 to 59 who received the Ad26.COV2.S COVID-19 vaccine or a placebo. The CDR3 region is CASSSGTGSNYGYTF. CDR3 in DNA: TGTGCCAGCAGTTCGGGGACAGGATCTAACTATGGCTACACCTTC.